This TCR beta chain was observed in a study of STAT5B mutations in CD4+ large granular lymphocyte leukemia. CDR3 size: 15 residues. CDR1 and CDR2 (germline): SNHLY, FYNNEI. V was clipped by 2 bases and J by 0 bases, with 10 bases between them. The repertoire was sequenced with immunoSEQ multiplex PCR; TCRdb's copy has only in-frame clones and lacks some. The sample lists about 40,000 clones, 81% occurring once. The count of this clone is one. Sequencing was done on a sample of CD4+ T cells from blood buffy coats. The source is a human donor in good health. This chain links TRBV2 with TRBJ2-5, with D possibly being TRBD1 (6 bases). The CDR3 sequence is CASSEWGQDQETQYF. In nucleotides, the CDR3 is TGTGCCAGCAGTGAATGGGGGCAGGACCAAGAGACCCAGTACTTC.